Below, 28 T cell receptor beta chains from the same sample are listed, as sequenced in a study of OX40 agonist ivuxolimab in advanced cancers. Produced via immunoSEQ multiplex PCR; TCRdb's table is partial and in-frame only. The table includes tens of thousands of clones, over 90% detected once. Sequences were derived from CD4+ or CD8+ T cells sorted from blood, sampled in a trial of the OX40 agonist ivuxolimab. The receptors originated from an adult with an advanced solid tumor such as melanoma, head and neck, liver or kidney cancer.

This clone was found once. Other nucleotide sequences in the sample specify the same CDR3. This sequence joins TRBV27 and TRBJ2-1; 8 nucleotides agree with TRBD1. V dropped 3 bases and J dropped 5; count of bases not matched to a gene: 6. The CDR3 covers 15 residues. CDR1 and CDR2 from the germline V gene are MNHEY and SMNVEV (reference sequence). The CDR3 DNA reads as TGTGCCAGCAGTTTCGGGACAGGACCCCACAATGAGCAGTTCTTC. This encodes CASSFGTGPHNEQFF.

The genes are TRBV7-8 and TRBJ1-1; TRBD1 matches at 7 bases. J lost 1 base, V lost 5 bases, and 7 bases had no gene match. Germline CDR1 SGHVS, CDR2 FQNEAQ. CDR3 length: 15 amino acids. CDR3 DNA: TGTGCCAGCAGCCCAGGGACAGTCCAGAACACTGAAGCTTTCTTT. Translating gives CASSPGTVQNTEAFF. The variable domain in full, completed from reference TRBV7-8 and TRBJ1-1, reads GAGVSQSPRYKVAKRGQDVALRCDPISGHVSLFWYQQALGQGPEFLTYFQNEAQLDKSGLPSDRFFAERPEGSVSTLKIQRTQQEDSAVYLCASSPGTVQNTEAFFGQGTRLTVV.

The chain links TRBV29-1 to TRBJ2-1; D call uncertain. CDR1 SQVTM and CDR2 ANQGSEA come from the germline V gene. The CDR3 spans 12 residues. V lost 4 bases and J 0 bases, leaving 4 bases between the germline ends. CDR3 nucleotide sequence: TGCAGCGTTGGGTTCTCCTACAATGAGCAGTTCTTC. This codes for CSVGFSYNEQFF.

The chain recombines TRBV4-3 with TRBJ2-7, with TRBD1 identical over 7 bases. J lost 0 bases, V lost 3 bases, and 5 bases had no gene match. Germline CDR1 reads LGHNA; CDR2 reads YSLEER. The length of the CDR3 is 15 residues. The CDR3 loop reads CASSQARQGSYEQYF. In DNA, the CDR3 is TGCGCCAGCAGCCAGGCCAGACAGGGCTCCTACGAGCAGTACTTC.

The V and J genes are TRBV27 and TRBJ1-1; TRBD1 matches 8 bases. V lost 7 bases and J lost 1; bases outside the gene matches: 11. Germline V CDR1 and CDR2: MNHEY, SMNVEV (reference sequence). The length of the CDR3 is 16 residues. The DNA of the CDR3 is TGTGCCAGCACCGGGGGCTGGGGACAGGCGAACACTGAAGCTTTCTTT. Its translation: CASTGGWGQANTEAFF.

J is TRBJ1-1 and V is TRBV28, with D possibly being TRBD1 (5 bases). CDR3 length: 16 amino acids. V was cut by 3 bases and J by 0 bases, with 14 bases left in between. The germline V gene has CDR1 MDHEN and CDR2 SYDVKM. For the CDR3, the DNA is TGTGCCAGCAGTTTTTTGGTCGGGGGGATGAACACTGAAGCTTTCTTT. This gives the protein CASSFLVGGMNTEAFF.

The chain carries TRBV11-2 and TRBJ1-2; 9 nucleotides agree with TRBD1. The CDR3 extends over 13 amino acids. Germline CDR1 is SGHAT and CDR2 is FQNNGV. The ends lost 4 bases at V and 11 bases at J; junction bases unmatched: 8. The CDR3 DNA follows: TGTGCCAGCAGCTGGGCGGGACAGGGCCCTTACACCTTC. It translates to CASSWAGQGPYTF.

CDR3 nucleotide sequence: TGCGCCAGCAGCCAAGACAGGGGTAACACCGGGGAGCTGTTTTTT. It translates to CASSQDRGNTGELFF. The chain is built from TRBV4-1 and TRBJ2-2, with D tentatively TRBD1 (6 bases). Germline CDR1 and CDR2: MGHRA and YSYEKL. This CDR3 has 15 residues. Trimming pared 0 bases from V and 2 bases from J, leaving 7 bases between.

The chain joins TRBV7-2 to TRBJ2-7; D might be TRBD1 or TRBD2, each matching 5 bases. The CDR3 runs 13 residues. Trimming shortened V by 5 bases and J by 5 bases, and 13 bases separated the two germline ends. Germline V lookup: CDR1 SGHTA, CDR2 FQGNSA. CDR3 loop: CASSEGPADEQYF. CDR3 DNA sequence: TGTGCCAGCAGCGAGGGACCCGCCGACGAGCAGTACTTC. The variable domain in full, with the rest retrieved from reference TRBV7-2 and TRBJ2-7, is GAGVSQSPSNKVTEKGKDVELRCDPISGHTALYWYRQSLGQGLEFLIYFQGNSAPDKSGLPSDRFSAERTGGSVSTLTIQRTQQEDSAVYLCASSEGPADEQYFGPGTRLTVT.

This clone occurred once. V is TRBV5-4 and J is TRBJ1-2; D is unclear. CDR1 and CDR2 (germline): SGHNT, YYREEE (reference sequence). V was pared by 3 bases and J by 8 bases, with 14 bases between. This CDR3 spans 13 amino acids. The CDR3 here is CASSSDDGIGYTF. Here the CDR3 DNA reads TGTGCCAGCAGCTCCGACGATGGGATCGGCTACACCTTC.

Here the CDR3 DNA reads TGCGCCAGCACCGACGGCCGGGGCGGTAACACTGAAGCTTTCTTT. Translation gives CASTDGRGGNTEAFF. The gene calls are TRBV10-2 and TRBJ1-1; a weak D match, TRBD1 (5 bases). Trimming shortened V by 7 bases and J by 2 bases, and 17 bases separated the two germline ends. In germline, CDR1 is WSHSY, CDR2 SAAADI. The CDR3 consists of 15 residues.

The CDR3 here is CSVGGGGDPYGYTF. CDR3 DNA sequence: TGCAGCGTTGGAGGGGGGGGAGACCCCTATGGCTACACCTTC. The genes are TRBV29-1 and TRBJ1-2; D is perhaps TRBD1 (6 bases). CDR1 SQVTM and CDR2 ANQGSEA come from the germline V gene. V lost 4 bases and J 4 bases, leaving 16 bases between the germline ends. CDR3 size: 14 residues.

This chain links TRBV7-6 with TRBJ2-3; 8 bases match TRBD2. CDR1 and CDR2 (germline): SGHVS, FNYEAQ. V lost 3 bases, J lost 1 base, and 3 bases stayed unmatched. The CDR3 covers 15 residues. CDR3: CASSLLAGGTDTQYF. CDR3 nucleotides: TGTGCCAGCAGCTTGCTAGCGGGTGGCACAGATACGCAGTATTTT.

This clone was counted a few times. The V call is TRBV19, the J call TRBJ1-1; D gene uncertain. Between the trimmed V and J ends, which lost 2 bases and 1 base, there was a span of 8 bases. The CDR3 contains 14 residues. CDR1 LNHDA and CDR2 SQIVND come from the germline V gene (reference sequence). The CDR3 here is CASSIRPGNTEAFF. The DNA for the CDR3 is TGTGCCAGTAGTATAAGGCCAGGGAACACTGAAGCTTTCTTT.

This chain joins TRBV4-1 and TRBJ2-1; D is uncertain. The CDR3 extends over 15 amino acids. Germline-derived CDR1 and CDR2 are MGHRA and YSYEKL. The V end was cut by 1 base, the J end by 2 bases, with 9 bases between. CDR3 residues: CASSQAVPTYNEQFF. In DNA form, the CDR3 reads TGCGCCAGCAGCCAAGCTGTACCCACCTACAATGAGCAGTTCTTC.

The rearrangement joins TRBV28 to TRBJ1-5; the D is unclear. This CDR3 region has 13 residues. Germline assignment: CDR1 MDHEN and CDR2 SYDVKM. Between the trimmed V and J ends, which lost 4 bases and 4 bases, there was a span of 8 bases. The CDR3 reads CASSSRSNQPQHF. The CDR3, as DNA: TGTGCCAGCAGTTCCAGGAGTAATCAGCCCCAGCATTTT.

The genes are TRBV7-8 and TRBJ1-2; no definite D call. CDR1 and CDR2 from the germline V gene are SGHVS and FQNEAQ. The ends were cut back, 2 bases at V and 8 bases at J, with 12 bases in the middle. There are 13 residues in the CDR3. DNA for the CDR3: TGTGCCAGCAGCTTAAGGACTACCGGGGGCTACACCTTC. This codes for CASSLRTTGGYTF. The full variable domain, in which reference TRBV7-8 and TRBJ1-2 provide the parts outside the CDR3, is GAGVSQSPRYKVAKRGQDVALRCDPISGHVSLFWYQQALGQGPEFLTYFQNEAQLDKSGLPSDRFFAERPEGSVSTLKIQRTQQEDSAVYLCASSLRTTGGYTFGSGTRLTVV.

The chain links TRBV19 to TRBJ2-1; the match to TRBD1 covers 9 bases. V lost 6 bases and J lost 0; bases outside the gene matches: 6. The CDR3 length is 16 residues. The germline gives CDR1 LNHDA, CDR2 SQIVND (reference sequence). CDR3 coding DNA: TGTGCCAGTAGGCTCCGGGACAGGGACTCCTACAATGAGCAGTTCTTC. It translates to CASRLRDRDSYNEQFF.

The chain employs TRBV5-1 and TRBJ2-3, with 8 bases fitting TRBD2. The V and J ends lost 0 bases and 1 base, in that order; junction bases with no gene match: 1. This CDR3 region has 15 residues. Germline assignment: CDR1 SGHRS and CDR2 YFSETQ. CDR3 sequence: CASSLELAGTDTQYF. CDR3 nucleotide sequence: TGCGCCAGCAGCTTGGAACTAGCGGGCACAGATACGCAGTATTTT.

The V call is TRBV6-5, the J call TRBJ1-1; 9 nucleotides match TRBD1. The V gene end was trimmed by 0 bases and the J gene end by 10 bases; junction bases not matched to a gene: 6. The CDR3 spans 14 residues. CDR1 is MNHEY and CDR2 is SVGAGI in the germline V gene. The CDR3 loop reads CASSYSNPGQGAFF. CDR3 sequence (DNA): TGTGCCAGCAGTTACTCGAACCCGGGACAGGGAGCTTTCTTT.

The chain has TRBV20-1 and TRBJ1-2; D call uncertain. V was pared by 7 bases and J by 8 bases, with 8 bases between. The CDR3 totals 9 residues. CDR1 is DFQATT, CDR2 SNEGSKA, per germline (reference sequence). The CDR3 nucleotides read TGCAGTGTTGCCGGGGGCTACACCTTC. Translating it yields CSVAGGYTF.

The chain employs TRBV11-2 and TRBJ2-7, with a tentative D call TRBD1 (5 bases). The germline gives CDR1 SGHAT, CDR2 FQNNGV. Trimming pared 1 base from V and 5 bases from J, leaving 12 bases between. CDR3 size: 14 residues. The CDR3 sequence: CASSLAGLVHEQYF. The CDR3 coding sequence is TGTGCCAGCAGCTTAGCAGGGTTAGTCCACGAGCAGTACTTC.

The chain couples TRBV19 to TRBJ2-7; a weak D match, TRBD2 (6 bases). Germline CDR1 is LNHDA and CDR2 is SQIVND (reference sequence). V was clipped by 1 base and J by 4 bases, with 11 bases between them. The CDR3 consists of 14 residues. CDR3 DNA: TGTGCCAGTAGTATAGTGGGGGGAGCTTACGAGCAGTACTTC. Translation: CASSIVGGAYEQYF. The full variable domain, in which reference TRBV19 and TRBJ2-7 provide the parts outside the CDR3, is DGGITQSPKYLFRKEGQNVTLSCEQNLNHDAMYWYRQDPGQGLRLIYYSQIVNDFQKGDIAEGYSVSREKKESFPLTVTSAQKNPTAFYLCASSIVGGAYEQYFGPGTRLTVT.

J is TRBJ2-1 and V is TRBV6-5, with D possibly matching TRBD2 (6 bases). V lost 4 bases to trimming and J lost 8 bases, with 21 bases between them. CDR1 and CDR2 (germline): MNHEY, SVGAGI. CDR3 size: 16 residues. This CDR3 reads CASSSPERGLEDEQFF. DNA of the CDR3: TGTGCCAGCAGTTCCCCAGAAAGGGGACTCGAGGATGAGCAGTTCTTC.

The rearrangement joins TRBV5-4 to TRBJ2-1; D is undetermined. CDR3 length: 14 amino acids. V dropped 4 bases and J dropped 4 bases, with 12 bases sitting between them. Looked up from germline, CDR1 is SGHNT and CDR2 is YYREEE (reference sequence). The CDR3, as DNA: TGTGCCAGCAGCCGAATTGGGGATTACAATGAGCAGTTCTTC. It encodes CASSRIGDYNEQFF.

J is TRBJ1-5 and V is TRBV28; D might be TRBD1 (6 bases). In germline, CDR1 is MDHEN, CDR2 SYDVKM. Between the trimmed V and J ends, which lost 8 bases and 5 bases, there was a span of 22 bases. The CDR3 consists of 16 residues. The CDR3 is CASQAQGTWGDQPQHF. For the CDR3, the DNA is TGTGCCAGCCAGGCTCAAGGGACATGGGGAGATCAGCCCCAGCATTTT. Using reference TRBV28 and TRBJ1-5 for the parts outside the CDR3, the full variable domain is DVKVTQSSRYLVKRTGEKVFLECVQDMDHENMFWYRQDPGLGLRLIYFSYDVKMKEKGDIPEGYSVSREKKERFSLILESASTNQTSMYLCASQAQGTWGDQPQHFGDGTRLSIL.

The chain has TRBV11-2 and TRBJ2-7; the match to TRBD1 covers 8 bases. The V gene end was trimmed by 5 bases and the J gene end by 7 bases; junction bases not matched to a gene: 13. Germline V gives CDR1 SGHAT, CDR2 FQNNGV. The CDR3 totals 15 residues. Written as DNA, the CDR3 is TGTGCCAGCAGCGCCTCCGGGACAGGAGACTCGGAGCAGTACTTC. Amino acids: CASSASGTGDSEQYF.

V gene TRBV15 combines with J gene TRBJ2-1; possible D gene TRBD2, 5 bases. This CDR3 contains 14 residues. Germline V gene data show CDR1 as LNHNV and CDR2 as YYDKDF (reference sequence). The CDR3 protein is CATGERTGYNEQFF. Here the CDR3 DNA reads TGTGCTACTGGGGAGAGAACGGGGTACAATGAGCAGTTCTTC. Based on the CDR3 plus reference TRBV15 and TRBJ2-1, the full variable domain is DAMVIQNPRYQVTQFGKPVTLSCSQTLNHNVMYWYQQKSSQAPKLLFHYYDKDFNNEADTPDNFQSRRPNTSFCFLDIRSPGLGDTAMYLCATGERTGYNEQFFGPGTRLTVL.